This TCR beta chain was documented in a study of blood T cell repertoires in COVID-19. Study overall: The analysed material was cDNA or gDNA that came from T cells, B-cell-depleted T cells, or PBMCs.

The V end was cut by 6 bases, the J end by 7 bases, with 13 bases between. Germline V lookup: CDR1 LGHDT, CDR2 YNNKEL (reference sequence). The CDR3 totals 13 residues. In the source study's methods: Quantification of nucleated cells was approximated via reference gene primer amplification. Clones were sequenced by immunoSEQ multiplex PCR, and TCRdb holds only the in-frame ones, with some missing. The DNA gave D and trimming, while V, J and clone size come from that table. The repertoire holds 400,000 to 550,000 clones, roughly 91% seen once, with approximately 4.3% in the top ten. Sequenced: peripheral blood. The receptor was isolated from a woman in her 30s with acute or convalescent COVID-19. V is TRBV3-1 (or the pseudogene TRBV3-2) and J is TRBJ1-5; D not certain. DNA for the CDR3: TGTGCCAGCAGTATAGAGGGTCAACAGCCCCAGCATTTT. Encoded protein: CASSIEGQQPQHF.